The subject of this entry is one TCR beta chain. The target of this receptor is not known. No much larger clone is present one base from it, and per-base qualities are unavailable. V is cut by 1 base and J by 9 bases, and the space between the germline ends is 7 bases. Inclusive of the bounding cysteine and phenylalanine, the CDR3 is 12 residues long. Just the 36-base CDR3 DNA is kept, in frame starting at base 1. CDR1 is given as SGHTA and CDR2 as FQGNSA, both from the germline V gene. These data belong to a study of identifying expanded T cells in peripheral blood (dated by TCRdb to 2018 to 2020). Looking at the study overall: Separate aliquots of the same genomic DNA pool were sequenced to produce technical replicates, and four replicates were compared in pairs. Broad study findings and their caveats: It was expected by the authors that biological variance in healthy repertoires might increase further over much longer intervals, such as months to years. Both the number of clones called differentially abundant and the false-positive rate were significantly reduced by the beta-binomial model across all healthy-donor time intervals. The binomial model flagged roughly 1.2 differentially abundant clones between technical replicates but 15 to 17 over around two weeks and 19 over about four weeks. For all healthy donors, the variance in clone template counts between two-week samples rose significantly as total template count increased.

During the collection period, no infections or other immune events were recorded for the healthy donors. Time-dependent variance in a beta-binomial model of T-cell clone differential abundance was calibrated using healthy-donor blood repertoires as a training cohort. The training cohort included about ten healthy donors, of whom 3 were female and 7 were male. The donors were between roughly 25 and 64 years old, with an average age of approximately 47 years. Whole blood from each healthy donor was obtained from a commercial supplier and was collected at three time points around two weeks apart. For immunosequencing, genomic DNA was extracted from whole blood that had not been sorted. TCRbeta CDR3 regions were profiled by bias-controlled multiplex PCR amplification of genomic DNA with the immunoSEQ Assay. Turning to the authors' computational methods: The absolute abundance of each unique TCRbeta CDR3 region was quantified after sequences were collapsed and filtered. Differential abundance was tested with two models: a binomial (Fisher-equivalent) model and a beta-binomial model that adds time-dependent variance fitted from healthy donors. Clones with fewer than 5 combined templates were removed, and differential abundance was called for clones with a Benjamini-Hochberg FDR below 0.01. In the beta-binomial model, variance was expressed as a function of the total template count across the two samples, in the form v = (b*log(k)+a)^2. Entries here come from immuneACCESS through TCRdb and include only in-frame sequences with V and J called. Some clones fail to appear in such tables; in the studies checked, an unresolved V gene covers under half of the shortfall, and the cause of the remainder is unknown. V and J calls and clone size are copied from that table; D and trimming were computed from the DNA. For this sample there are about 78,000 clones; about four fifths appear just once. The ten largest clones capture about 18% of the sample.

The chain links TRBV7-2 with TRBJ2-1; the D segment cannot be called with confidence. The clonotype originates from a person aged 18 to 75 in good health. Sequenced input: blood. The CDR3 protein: CASSLGLVEQFF. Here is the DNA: TGTGCCAGCAGCTTAGGCCTAGTTGAGCAGTTCTTC.